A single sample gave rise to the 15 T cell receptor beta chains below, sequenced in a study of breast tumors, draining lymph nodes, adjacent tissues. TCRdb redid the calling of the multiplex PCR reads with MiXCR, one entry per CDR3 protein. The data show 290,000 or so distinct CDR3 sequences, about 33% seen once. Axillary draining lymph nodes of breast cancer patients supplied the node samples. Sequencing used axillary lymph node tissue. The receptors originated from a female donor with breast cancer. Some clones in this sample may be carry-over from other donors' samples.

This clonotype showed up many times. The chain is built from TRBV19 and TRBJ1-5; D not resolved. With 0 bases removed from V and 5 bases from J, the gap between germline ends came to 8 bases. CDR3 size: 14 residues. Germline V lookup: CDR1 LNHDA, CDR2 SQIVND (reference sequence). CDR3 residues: CASSIDGRDQPQHF. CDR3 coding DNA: TGTGCCAGTAGTATAGATGGGAGGGATCAGCCCCAGCATTTT.

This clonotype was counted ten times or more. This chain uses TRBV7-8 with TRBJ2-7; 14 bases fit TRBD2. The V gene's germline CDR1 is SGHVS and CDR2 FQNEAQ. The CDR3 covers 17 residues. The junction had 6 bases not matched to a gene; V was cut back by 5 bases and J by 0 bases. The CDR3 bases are TGTGCCAGCAGCCCTGGGACTAGCGGGAGTACCTCCTACGAGCAGTACTTC. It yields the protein CASSPGTSGSTSYEQYF. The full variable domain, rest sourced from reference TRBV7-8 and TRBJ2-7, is GAGVSQSPRYKVAKRGQDVALRCDPISGHVSLFWYQQALGQGPEFLTYFQNEAQLDKSGLPSDRFFAERPEGSVSTLKIQRTQQEDSAVYLCASSPGTSGSTSYEQYFGPGTRLTVT.

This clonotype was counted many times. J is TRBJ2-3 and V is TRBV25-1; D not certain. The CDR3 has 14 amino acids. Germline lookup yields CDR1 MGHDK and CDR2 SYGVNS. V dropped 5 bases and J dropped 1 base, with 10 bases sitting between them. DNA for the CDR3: TGTGCCAGCAGTTTTCCCTACTGCACAGATACGCAGTATTTT. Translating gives CASSFPYCTDTQYF.

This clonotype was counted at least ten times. The CDR3 sequence: CSARDWSGLETQYF. Here the CDR3 DNA reads TGCAGTGCTAGAGATTGGAGCGGACTGGAGACCCAGTACTTC. The chain links TRBV20-1 to TRBJ2-5; D perhaps matches TRBD2 (5 bases). The CDR3 loop spans 14 amino acids. V lost 0 bases and J lost 5, with 13 bases in between. CDR1 is DFQATT, CDR2 SNEGSKA, per germline (reference sequence).

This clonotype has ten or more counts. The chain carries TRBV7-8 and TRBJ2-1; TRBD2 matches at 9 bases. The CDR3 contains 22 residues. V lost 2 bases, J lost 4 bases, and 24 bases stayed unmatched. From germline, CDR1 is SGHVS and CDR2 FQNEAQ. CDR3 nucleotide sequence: TGTGCCAGCAGCTTAAGAGGGGGGGGTTGGATAGCGGGAGAGCAACAGTACAATGAGCAGTTCTTC. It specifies CASSLRGGGWIAGEQQYNEQFF.

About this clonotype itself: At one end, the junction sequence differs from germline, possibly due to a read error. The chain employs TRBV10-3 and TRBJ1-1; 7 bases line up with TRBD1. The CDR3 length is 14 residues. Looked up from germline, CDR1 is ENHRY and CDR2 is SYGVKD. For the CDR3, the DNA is TGTGCCATCAGCTCAGACAGGGTGAACACTGGAGCTTTCTTT. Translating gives CAISSDRVNTGAFF.

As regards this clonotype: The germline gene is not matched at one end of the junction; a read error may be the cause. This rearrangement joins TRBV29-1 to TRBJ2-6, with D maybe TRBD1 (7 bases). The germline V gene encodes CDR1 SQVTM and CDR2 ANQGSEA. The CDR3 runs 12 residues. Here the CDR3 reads CSVLRQGGTEAF. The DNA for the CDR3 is TGCAGCGTTCTACGACAGGGAGGCACTGAAGCTTTC. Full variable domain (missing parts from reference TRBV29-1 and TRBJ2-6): SAVISQKPSRDICQRGTSLTIQCQVDSQVTMMFWYRQQPGQSLTLIATANQGSEATYESGFVIDKFPISRPNLTFSTLTVSNMSPEDSSIYLCSVLRQGGTEAFGAGSRLTVL.

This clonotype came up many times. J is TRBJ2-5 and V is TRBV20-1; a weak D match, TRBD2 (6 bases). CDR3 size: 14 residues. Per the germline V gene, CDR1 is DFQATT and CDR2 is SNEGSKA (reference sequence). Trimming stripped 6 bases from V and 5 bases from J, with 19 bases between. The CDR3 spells CSAKLRAGRETQYF. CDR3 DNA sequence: TGCAGTGCCAAGCTTAGAGCGGGTCGGGAGACCCAGTACTTC.

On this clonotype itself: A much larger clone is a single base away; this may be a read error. The CDR3 is CSARDRNEQSF. Written as DNA, the CDR3 is TGCAGTGCTAGAGATAGGAACGAGCAGTCCTTC. The chain is built from TRBV20-1 and TRBJ2-7; D unclear. Looked up from germline, CDR1 is DFQATT and CDR2 is SNEGSKA (reference sequence). The CDR3 length is 11 residues.

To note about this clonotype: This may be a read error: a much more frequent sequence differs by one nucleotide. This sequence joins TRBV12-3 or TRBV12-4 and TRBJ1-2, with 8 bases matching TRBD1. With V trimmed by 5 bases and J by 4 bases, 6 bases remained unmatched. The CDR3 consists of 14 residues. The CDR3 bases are TGTGCCAGCAGTGCCCGGACAGGGACCTATGGCTACACCTTC. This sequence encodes CASSARTGTYGYTF.

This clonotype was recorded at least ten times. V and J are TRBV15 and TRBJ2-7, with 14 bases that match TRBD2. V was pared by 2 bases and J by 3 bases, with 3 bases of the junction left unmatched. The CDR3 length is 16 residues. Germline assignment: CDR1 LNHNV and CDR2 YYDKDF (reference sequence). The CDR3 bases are TGTGCCACCAGCAGATGGGGGACTAGCGGGAGCTACGAGCAGTACTTC. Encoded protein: CATSRWGTSGSYEQYF.

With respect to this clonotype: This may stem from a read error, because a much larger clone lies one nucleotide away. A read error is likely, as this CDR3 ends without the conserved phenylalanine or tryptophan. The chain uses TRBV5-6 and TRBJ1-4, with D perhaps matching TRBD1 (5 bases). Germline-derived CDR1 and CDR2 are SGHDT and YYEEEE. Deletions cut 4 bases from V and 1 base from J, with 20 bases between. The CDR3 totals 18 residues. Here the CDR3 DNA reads TGTGCCAGCAGCCGGGGTACCAGGGACTTGGGAACTAATGAAAAACTGTTTTCT. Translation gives CASSRGTRDLGTNEKLFS.

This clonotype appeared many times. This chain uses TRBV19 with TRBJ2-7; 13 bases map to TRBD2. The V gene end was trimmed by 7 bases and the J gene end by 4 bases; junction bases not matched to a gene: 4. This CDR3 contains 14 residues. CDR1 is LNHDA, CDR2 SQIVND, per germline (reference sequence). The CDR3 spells CASTRTSGSYEQYF. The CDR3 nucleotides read TGTGCCAGTACCAGGACTAGCGGGAGTTACGAGCAGTACTTC. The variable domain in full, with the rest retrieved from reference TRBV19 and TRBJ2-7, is DGGITQSPKYLFRKEGQNVTLSCEQNLNHDAMYWYRQDPGQGLRLIYYSQIVNDFQKGDIAEGYSVSREKKESFPLTVTSAQKNPTAFYLCASTRTSGSYEQYFGPGTRLTVT.

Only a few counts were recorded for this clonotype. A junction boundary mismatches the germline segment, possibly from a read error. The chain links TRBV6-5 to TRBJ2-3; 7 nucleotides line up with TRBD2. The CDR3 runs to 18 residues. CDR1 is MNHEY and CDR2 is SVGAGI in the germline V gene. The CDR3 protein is CASSHSLWGGSGTDTQYF. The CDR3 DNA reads TGTGCCAGCAGTCACTCTCTTTGGGGCGGGAGCGGCACAGATACGCAGTATTTT.

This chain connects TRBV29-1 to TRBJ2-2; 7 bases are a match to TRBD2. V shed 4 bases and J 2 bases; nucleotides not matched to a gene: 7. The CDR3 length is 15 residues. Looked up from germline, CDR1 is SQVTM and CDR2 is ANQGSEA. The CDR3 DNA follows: TGCAGCGTTGTAGAGGGAGGGCAAAACACCGGGGAGCTGTTTTTT. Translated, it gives CSVVEGGQNTGELFF.